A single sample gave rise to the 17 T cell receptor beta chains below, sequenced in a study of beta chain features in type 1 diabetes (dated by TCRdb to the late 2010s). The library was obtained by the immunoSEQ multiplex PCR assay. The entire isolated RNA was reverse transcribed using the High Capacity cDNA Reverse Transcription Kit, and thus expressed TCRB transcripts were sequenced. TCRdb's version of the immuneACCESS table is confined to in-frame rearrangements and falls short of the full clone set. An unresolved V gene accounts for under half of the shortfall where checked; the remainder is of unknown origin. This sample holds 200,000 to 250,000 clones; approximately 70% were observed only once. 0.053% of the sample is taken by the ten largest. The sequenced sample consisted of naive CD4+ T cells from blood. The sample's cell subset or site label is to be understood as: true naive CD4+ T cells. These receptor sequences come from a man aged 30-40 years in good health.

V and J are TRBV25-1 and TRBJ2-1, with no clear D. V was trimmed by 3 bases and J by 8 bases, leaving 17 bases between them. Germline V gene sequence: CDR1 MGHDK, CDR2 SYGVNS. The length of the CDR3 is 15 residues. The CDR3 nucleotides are TGTGCCAGCAGTGACGTGGTACACCTTGTAGATGAGCAGTTCTTC. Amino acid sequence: CASSDVVHLVDEQFF.

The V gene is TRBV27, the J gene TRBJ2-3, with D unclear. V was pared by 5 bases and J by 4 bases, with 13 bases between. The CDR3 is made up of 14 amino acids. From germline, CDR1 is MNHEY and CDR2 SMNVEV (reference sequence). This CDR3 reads CASSPVVVSDTQYF. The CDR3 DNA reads TGTGCCAGCAGTCCGGTTGTAGTCTCAGATACGCAGTATTTT.

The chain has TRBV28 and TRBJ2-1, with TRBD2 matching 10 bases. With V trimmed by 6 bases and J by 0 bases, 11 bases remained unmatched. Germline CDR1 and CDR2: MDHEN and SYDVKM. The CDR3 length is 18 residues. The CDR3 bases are TGTGCCAGCAGGATCAGGGTGGGACTAGCGCGCTCCTACAATGAGCAGTTCTTC. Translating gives CASRIRVGLARSYNEQFF.

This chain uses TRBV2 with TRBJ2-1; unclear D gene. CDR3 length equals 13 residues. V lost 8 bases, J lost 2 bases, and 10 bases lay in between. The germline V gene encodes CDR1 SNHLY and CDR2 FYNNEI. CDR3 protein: CASVLRPYNEQFF. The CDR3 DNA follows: TGTGCCAGCGTCCTCCGACCCTACAATGAGCAGTTCTTC.

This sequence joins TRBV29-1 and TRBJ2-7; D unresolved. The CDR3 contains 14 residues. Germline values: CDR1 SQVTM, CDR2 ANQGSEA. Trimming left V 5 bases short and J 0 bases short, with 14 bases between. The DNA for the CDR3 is TGCAGCGTTATGACAACTTCTGGCTCCTACGAGCAGTACTTC. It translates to CSVMTTSGSYEQYF.

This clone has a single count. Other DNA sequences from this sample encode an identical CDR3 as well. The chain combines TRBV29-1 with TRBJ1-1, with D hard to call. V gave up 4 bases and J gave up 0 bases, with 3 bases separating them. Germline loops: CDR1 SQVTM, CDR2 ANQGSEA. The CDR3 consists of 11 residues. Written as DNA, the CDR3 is TGCAGCGTTGTTGTGAACACTGAAGCTTTCTTT. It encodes CSVVVNTEAFF.

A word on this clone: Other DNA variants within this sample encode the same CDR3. The CDR3 DNA follows: TGTGCCTGGAGTGTTGGGAGGAACACTGAAGCTTTCTTT. Protein: CAWSVGRNTEAFF. The J gene is TRBJ1-1, the V gene TRBV30; no definite D call. V was trimmed by 0 bases and J by 1 base, leaving 6 bases between them. Germline V gives CDR1 GTSNPN, CDR2 SVGIG (reference sequence). The CDR3 consists of 13 residues. Using reference TRBV30 and TRBJ1-1 for the parts outside the CDR3, the full variable domain is SQTIHQWPATLVQPVGSPLSLECTVEGTSNPNLYWYRQAAGRGLQLLFYSVGIGQISSEVPQNLSASRPQDRQFILSSKKLLLSDSGFYLCAWSVGRNTEAFFGQGTRLTVV.

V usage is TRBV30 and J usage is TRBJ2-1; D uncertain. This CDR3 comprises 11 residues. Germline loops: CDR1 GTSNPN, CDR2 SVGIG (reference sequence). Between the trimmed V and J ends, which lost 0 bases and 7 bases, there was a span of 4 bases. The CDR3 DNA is TGTGCCTGGAGTGTTGAGAATGAGCAGTTCTTC. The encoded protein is CAWSVENEQFF.

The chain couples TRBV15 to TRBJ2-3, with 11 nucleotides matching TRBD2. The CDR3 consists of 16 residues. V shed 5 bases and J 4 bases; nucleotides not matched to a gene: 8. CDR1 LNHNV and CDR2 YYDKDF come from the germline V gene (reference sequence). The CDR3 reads CATSGLLAGGADTQYF. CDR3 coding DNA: TGTGCCACCAGCGGTCTTCTAGCGGGAGGCGCAGATACGCAGTATTTT.

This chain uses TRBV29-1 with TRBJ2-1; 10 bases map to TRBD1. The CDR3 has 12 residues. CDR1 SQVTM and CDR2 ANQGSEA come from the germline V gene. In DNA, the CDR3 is TGCAGGGGACAGGGGTGGAAGAATGAGCAGTTCTTC. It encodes CRGQGWKNEQFF.

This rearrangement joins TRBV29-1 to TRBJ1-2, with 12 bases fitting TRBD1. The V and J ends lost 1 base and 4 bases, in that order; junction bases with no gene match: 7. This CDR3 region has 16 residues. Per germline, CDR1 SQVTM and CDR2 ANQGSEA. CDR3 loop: CSVEGSRGQGAYGYTF. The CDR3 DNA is TGCAGCGTTGAAGGGTCCCGGGGACAGGGGGCCTATGGCTACACCTTC. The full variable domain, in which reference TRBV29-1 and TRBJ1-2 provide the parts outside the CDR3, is SAVISQKPSRDICQRGTSLTIQCQVDSQVTMMFWYRQQPGQSLTLIATANQGSEATYESGFVIDKFPISRPNLTFSTLTVSNMSPEDSSIYLCSVEGSRGQGAYGYTFGSGTRLTVV.

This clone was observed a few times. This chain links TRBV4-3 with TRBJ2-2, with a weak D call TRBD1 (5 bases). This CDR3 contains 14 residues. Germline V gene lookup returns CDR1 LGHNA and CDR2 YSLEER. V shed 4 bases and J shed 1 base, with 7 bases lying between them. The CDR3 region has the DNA TGCGCCAGCAGCCTCGACAGGAACACCGGGGAGCTGTTTTTT. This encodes CASSLDRNTGELFF.

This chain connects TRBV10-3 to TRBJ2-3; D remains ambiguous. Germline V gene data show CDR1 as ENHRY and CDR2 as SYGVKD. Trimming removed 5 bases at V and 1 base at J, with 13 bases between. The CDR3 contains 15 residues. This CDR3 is CAISPRDGGTDTQYF. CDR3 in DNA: TGTGCCATCAGTCCTAGAGATGGGGGCACAGATACGCAGTATTTT.

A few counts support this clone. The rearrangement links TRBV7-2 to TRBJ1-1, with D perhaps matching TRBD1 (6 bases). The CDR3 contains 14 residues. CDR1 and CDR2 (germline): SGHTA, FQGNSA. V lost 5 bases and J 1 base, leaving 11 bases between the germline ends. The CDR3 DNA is TGTGCCAGCAGCCAGACAGGACAGAACACTGAAGCTTTCTTT. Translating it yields CASSQTGQNTEAFF.

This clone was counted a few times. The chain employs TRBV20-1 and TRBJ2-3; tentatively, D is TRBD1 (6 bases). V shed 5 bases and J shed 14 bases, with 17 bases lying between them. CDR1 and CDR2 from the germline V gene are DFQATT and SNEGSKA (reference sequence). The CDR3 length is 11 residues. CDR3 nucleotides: TGCAGTGCTCAACGGGACAAAGGGTCGTATTTT. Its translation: CSAQRDKGSYF.

CDR3 protein: CASSQKGLGGNIQYF. CDR3 DNA sequence: TGTGCCAGCAGCCAAAAGGGACTAGGAGGAAACATTCAGTACTTC. J is TRBJ2-4 and V is TRBV5-4; 8 positions match TRBD2. Germline V gene sequence: CDR1 SGHNT, CDR2 YYREEE (reference sequence). V was pared by 4 bases and J by 6 bases, with 9 bases of the junction left unmatched. This CDR3 has 15 residues.

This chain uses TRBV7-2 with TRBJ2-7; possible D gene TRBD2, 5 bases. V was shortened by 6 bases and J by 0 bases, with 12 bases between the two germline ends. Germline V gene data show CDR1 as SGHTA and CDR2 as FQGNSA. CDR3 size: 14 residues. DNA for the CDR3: TGTGCCAGCAGGCTTACTAGTTACTCCTACGAGCAGTACTTC. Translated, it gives CASRLTSYSYEQYF. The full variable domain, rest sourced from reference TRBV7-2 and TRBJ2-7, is GAGVSQSPSNKVTEKGKDVELRCDPISGHTALYWYRQSLGQGLEFLIYFQGNSAPDKSGLPSDRFSAERTGGSVSTLTIQRTQQEDSAVYLCASRLTSYSYEQYFGPGTRLTVT.